This TCR beta chain was retrieved from a study of blood T cells in healthy people across ages. With 6 bases clipped from V and 3 bases from J, the junction kept 15 bases outside the gene matches. The CDR3 has 17 amino acids. Germline lookup yields CDR1 SEHNR and CDR2 FQNEAQ (reference sequence). This clonotype was observed many times. A second about 7 to 12 cycle PCR used barcoded and J-beta primers. One entry per CDR3 protein results from TCRdb running MiXCR on the 5' RACE reads. The profile shows 650,000 to 1,000,000 distinct CDR3 sequences, 35% to 40% of them singletons. This receptor was identified in a man between 18 and 29 years old in good health. Sequenced sample: blood. This chain connects TRBV7-9 to TRBJ2-7, with 9 bases matching TRBD1. The CDR3 loop reads CASRSTESGDRDYEQYF. CDR3 sequence (DNA): TGTGCCAGCAGATCCACAGAAAGCGGGGACAGGGACTACGAGCAGTACTTC.